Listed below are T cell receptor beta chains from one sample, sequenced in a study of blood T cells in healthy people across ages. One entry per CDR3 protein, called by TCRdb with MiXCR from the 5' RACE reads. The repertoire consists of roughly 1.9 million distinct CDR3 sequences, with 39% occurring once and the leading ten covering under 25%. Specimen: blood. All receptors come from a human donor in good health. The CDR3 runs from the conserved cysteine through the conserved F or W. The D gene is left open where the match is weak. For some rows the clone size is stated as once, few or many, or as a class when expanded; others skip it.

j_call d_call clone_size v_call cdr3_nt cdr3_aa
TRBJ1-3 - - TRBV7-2 TGTGCCAGCAGCTCCTCGATGGACACCATATATTTT CASSSSMDTIYF
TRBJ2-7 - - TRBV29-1 TGCAGCGTTGTAAGGTCGTCCACGGGTGAGCAGTACTTC CSVVRSSTGEQYF
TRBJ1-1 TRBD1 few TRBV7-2 TGTGCCAGCAGCAAACAGGGGCGGAACACTGAAGCTTTCTTT CASSKQGRNTEAFF
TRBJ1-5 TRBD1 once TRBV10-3 TGTGCCATCAGTGACATGAGACAGGGGCCCCCGTATAGCAATCAGCCCCAGCATTTT CAISDMRQGPPYSNQPQHF
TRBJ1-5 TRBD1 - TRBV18 TGTGCCAGCTCACCTAGCCGGGACAGTCGCAATCAGCCCCAGCATTTT CASSPSRDSRNQPQHF
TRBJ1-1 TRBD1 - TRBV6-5 TGTGCCAGCAGCAGCGCAGGGGGTAGATACACTGAAGCTTTCTTT CASSSAGGRYTEAFF
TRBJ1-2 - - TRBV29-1 TGCAGCGTCATCCAGGGTAGTTGGGGCTACACCTTC CSVIQGSWGYTF
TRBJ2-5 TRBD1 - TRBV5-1 TGCGCCAGCGACGACAGGGGACGGGGAGAAGAGACCCAGTACTTC CASDDRGRGEETQYF
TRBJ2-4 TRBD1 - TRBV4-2 TGTGCCAGCAGCCAAGACGGGACAGCTACTGGAGTTGAGCAGTACTTC CASSQDGTATGVEQYF
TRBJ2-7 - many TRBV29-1 TGCAGCGTTGCAGTAAGTCGGTCAACTTACGAGCAGTACTTC CSVAVSRSTYEQYF
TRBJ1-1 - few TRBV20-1 TGCAGTGCTGATACCAAGAACACTGAAGCTTTCTTT CSADTKNTEAFF
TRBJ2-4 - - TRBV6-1 TGTGCCAGCAGGCCGATTTGGGGGATAGCCAAAAGCATTCAGTACTTC CASRPIWGIAKSIQYF
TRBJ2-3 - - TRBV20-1 TGCAGTGCTAGAGGGGACTTCCCTGGGGGCACAGATACGCAGTATTTT CSARGDFPGGTDTQYF
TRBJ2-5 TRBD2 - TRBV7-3 TGTGCCAGCAGCCCTGGACTAGCGAAGACCCAGTACTTC CASSPGLAKTQYF
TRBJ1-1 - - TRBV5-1 TGCGCCAGCAGCTTCGGAAGCAGGGTGGATGAAGCTTTCTTT CASSFGSRVDEAFF
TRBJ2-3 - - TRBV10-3 TGTGCCATCAGTGGGGAGAAGGGGATAGGCACAGATACGCAGTATTTT CAISGEKGIGTDTQYF
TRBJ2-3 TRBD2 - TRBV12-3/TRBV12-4 TGTGCCAGCAGTGAGACTAGCGAAAGAGATACGCAGTATTTT CASSETSERDTQYF
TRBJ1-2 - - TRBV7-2 TGTGCCAGCAGCTTATTGGGGGCCTACTATGGCTACACCTTC CASSLLGAYYGYTF
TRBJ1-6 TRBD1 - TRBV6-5 TGTGCCAGCAGTTACATTAGGCCGGGACAGGGCTATAATTCACCCCTCCACTTT CASSYIRPGQGYNSPLHF
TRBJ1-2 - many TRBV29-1 TGCAGCACCTGGGATTCCTATGGCTACACCTTC CSTWDSYGYTF
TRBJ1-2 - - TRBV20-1 TGCAGTGCTAGGGGGAGTACCTATGGCTACACCTTC CSARGSTYGYTF
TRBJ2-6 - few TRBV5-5 TGTGCCAGCAGCTTGGGTCAGTTCTCTGGGGCCAACGTCCTGACTTTC CASSLGQFSGANVLTF
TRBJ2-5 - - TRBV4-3 TGCGCCAGCAGCCAGCAAAATGGGTACCAAGAGACCCAGTACTTC CASSQQNGYQETQYF
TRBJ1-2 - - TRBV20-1 TGCAGTGCCCGAATCCGGGGGGTTCTCTATGGCTACACCTTC CSARIRGVLYGYTF
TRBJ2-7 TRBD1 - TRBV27 TGTGCCAGCACGGGACAGGGAGAGGGCGAGCAGTACTTC CASTGQGEGEQYF
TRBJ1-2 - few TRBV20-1 TGCAGTGCTATGGACAGACTCTATGGCTACACCTTC CSAMDRLYGYTF
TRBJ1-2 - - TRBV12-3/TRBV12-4 TGTGCCAGCCGTGTGAGGGACTATGGCTACACCTTC CASRVRDYGYTF
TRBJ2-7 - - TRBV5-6 TGTGCCAGCAGCGAAGGGGCGCCCTACTACGAGCAGTACTTC CASSEGAPYYEQYF
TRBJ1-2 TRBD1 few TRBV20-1 TGCAGCGCCACTGGGGGACAGGGGAAAGGGAACTATGGCTACACCTTC CSATGGQGKGNYGYTF
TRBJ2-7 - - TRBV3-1 TGTGCCAGCAGCCTTCGGTGGGGACCCTACGAGCAGTACTTC CASSLRWGPYEQYF
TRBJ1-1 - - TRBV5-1 TGCGCCAGCACGGGTACAATGAACACTGAAGCTTTCTTT CASTGTMNTEAFF
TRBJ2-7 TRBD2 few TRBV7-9 TGTGCCAGCAGCTTTACCCCGGGGACTAGCGGGGCCTACGAGCAGTACTTC CASSFTPGTSGAYEQYF
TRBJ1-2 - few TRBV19 TGTGCCAGTAGTATAGGGGACGTCCTCGCCGGCTACACCTTC CASSIGDVLAGYTF
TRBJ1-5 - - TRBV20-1 TGCAGTGCTAGGGAGGGAAATAGCAATCAGCCCCAGCATTTT CSAREGNSNQPQHF
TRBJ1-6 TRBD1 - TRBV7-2 TGTGCCAGCAGCCAGAACAGGGGTATCAATTCACCCCTCCACTTT CASSQNRGINSPLHF
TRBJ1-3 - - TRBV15 TGTGCCACCAGCAGAGATCGTATGAGATTTTCTGGAAACACCATATATTTT CATSRDRMRFSGNTIYF
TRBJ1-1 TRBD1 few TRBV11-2 TGTGCCAGCAGACTGGACAGGGAGGGTTCTGAAGCTTTCTTT CASRLDREGSEAFF
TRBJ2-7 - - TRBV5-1 TGCGCCAGCAGCTTGGGGCGAGGGCCGAGCTCCTACGAGCAGTACTTC CASSLGRGPSSYEQYF
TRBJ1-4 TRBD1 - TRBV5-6 TGTGCCAGCAGCTTGCGTACCTCCACAGGGGCTAATGAAAAACTGTTTTTT CASSLRTSTGANEKLFF
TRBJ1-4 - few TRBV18 TGTGCCAGCTCACCACAACCGGGGGCAACTAATGAAAAACTGTTTTTT CASSPQPGATNEKLFF